Each of the 18 T cell receptor beta chains below was sequenced from the same sample in a study of T-cell reconstitution after alpha-beta-depleted transplantation in children. Library preparation (for TCRbeta) was performed with unique molecular identifiers. TCRdb redid the calling of the PCR reads with MiXCR, one entry per CDR3 protein. The sample lists over 150,000 distinct CDR3 sequences, about 15% occurring once. The specimen comprised PBMCs from the stem cell graft donor, sampled from the stem cell graft. These receptors all stem from a human donor who donated a stem cell graft to a child with acute lymphoblastic leukemia.

This clonotype was seen repeatedly, ten times or more. The chain joins TRBV7-8 to TRBJ2-7; D not certain. V was shortened by 2 bases and J by 1 base, with 3 bases between the two germline ends. The CDR3 sequence is 12 residues long. The V gene's germline CDR1 is SGHVS and CDR2 FQNEAQ. In DNA, the CDR3 is TGTGCCAGCAGCTTAATGTCCTACGAGCAGTACTTC. Translating gives CASSLMSYEQYF.

This clonotype was found many times. The genes are TRBV5-1 and TRBJ2-1; 11 bases match TRBD2. The CDR3 is 14 amino acids. V was clipped by 5 bases and J by 7 bases; unmatched bases: 5. CDR1 SGHRS and CDR2 YFSETQ come from the germline V gene. CDR3: CASRLAGVRNEQFF. The CDR3 DNA sequence: TGCGCCAGCAGACTAGCGGGAGTGAGAAATGAGCAGTTCTTC.

The table lists this clonotype with many counts. The chain joins TRBV5-1 to TRBJ2-7, with TRBD2 as a possible D gene (7 bases). Germline V CDR1 and CDR2: SGHRS, YFSETQ. CDR3 size: 15 residues. Between the trimmed V and J ends, which lost 0 bases and 6 bases, there was a span of 16 bases. CDR3 sequence reads: CASSLARRGHSEQYF. The CDR3 nucleotides are TGCGCCAGCAGCTTGGCCCGGCGGGGGCACAGCGAGCAGTACTTC.

This clonotype was detected ten times or more. This sequence joins TRBV7-2 and TRBJ2-1; 7 positions agree with TRBD2. The junction had 9 bases not matched to a gene; V was cut back by 6 bases and J by 4 bases. CDR1 is SGHTA and CDR2 is FQGNSA in the germline V gene. The CDR3 loop spans 15 amino acids. In DNA form, the CDR3 reads TGTGCCAGCAGGCCGACTAGCCTGGGATACAATGAGCAGTTCTTC. Translated, it gives CASRPTSLGYNEQFF.

This clonotype was observed many times. The chain uses TRBV12-3 or TRBV12-4 and TRBJ2-1, with D tentatively TRBD1 or TRBD2 (5 bases each). Trimming stripped 6 bases from V and 5 bases from J, with 17 bases between. The CDR3 runs 15 residues. The CDR3 DNA follows: TGTGCCAGCAGCGATGCCGGGACGACAAACAATGAGCAGTTCTTC. Its translation: CASSDAGTTNNEQFF.

This clonotype was seen ten or more times. J is TRBJ2-1 and V is TRBV15; TRBD1 matches at 7 bases. V lost 1 base and J lost 8; bases outside the gene matches: 14. Germline V gene sequence: CDR1 LNHNV, CDR2 YYDKDF (reference sequence). There are 17 residues in the CDR3. The CDR3 sequence: CATSRGYEGIGTDEQFF. The CDR3 nucleotides read TGTGCCACCAGCAGAGGGTATGAGGGGATTGGGACAGATGAGCAGTTCTTC.

This clonotype has ten or more counts. The V and J genes are TRBV12-3 or TRBV12-4 and TRBJ2-1, with 7 nucleotides matching TRBD2. V shed 3 bases, J shed 15 bases, and the junction held 5 bases outside the gene matches. The CDR3 loop spans 11 amino acids. The CDR3 reads CASSFREGRFF. The CDR3 coding sequence is TGTGCCAGCAGTTTCAGGGAGGGCCGGTTCTTC.

This clonotype occurred many times. V and J are TRBV27 and TRBJ2-1, with TRBD2 identical over 8 bases. This CDR3 has 15 residues. The germline CDR1 and CDR2 sequences are MNHEY and SMNVEV (reference sequence). Trimming at V came to 5 bases and at J to 7 bases, leaving 10 bases not matched to a gene. The CDR3 sequence: CASSHQREKSNEQFF. CDR3 sequence (DNA): TGTGCCAGCAGTCACCAGCGGGAGAAGAGTAATGAGCAGTTCTTC.

This clonotype was detected ten times or more. This sequence joins TRBV12-3 or TRBV12-4 and TRBJ2-7, with 9 nucleotides matching TRBD1. The CDR3 loop spans 12 amino acids. V was clipped by 6 bases and J by 6 bases; unmatched bases: 3. The CDR3 loop is CASRSTGGEQYF. In nucleotides, the CDR3 is TGTGCCAGCAGGTCGACAGGGGGCGAGCAGTACTTC.

Only a few counts were recorded for this clonotype. V is TRBV5-1 and J is TRBJ1-6; 7 nucleotides align to TRBD1. The junction had 8 bases not matched to a gene; V was cut back by 4 bases and J by 4 bases. The germline gives CDR1 SGHRS, CDR2 YFSETQ. This CDR3 is 16 amino acids long. In DNA, the CDR3 is TGCGCCAGCAGCCTCAACAGGGGCCAATATAATTCACCCCTCCACTTT. Encoded protein: CASSLNRGQYNSPLHF.

At least ten counts were recorded for this clonotype. V is TRBV25-1 and J is TRBJ2-1; 11 positions match TRBD1. The J segment lost 3 bases and the V segment lost 2 bases, leaving 0 bases of the junction unmatched. Germline lookup yields CDR1 MGHDK and CDR2 SYGVNS. This CDR3 comprises 15 residues. The CDR3 DNA reads TGTGCCAGCAGTGAAGGGACAGGGGGCTACAATGAGCAGTTCTTC. Its translation: CASSEGTGGYNEQFF.

This clonotype was picked up a small number of times. The chain uses TRBV7-9 and TRBJ2-1; 7 bases are shared with TRBD1. The V and J ends lost 5 bases and 8 bases, in that order; junction bases with no gene match: 15. The length of the CDR3 is 16 residues. Germline values: CDR1 SEHNR, CDR2 FQNEAQ (reference sequence). The CDR3 spells CASSRPGGTNRDEQFF. CDR3 nucleotide sequence: TGTGCCAGCAGCCGCCCAGGGGGAACTAATCGTGATGAGCAGTTCTTC.

Note on this clonotype: A much larger clone sits a single nucleotide away, making a read error possible. The conserved phenylalanine or tryptophan normally closing the CDR3 is absent here, so this likely arose from a read error. The CDR3 loop is CASSLDSFTDTQYL. The CDR3 coding sequence is TGCGCCAGCAGCTTGGACAGTTTCACAGATACGCAGTATTTG. V usage is TRBV5-1 and J usage is TRBJ2-3; D remains ambiguous. CDR1 is SGHRS and CDR2 is YFSETQ in the germline V gene. The CDR3 sequence is 14 residues long. Trimming shortened V by 0 bases and J by 2 bases, and 7 bases separated the two germline ends.

This clonotype was recorded at least ten times. This chain connects TRBV10-3 to TRBJ2-1; 9 bases align to TRBD1. Germline CDR1 and CDR2: ENHRY and SYGVKD. Trimming cost V 6 bases and J 8 bases; bases outside gene matches: 8. The CDR3 has 14 residues. CDR3 sequence: CAIRGTGGLDEQFF. In DNA, the CDR3 is TGTGCCATCAGAGGTACAGGGGGCTTAGATGAGCAGTTCTTC.

This clonotype was seen repeatedly, ten times or more. V and J are TRBV13 and TRBJ1-2, with D possibly being TRBD1 (5 bases). Germline V CDR1 and CDR2: PRHDT, FYEKMQ (reference sequence). This CDR3 is built from 17 residues. Trimming pared 0 bases from V and 5 bases from J, leaving 19 bases between. CDR3 loop: CASSLGAGSEFRYGYTF. In DNA form, the CDR3 reads TGTGCCAGCAGCTTAGGGGCAGGGTCAGAGTTCCGGTATGGCTACACCTTC. The whole variable domain, remainder taken from reference TRBV13 and TRBJ1-2, is AAGVIQSPRHLIKEKRETATLKCYPIPRHDTVYWYQQGPGQDPQFLISFYEKMQSDKGSIPDRFSAQQFSDYHSELNMSSLELGDSALYFCASSLGAGSEFRYGYTFGSGTRLTVV.

This clonotype was observed at least ten times. The genes are TRBV6-5 and TRBJ1-1, with D possibly being TRBD1 (6 bases). V dropped 8 bases and J dropped 4 bases, with 17 bases sitting between them. This CDR3 contains 14 residues. From germline, CDR1 is MNHEY and CDR2 SVGAGI. This CDR3 reads CASSKGRGATEAFF. The CDR3 DNA reads TGTGCCAGCTCGAAAGGGCGGGGGGCCACTGAAGCTTTCTTT.

As for this clonotype: A much bigger clone sits one base away, suggesting this may be a read error. In DNA, the CDR3 is TGTGCCATCAGTGGGACTAGCGGAACGGCATCCTGCGAGCAGTACTTC. Translated: CAISGTSGTASCEQYF. The chain has TRBV10-3 and TRBJ2-7; 10 positions agree with TRBD2. Germline V CDR1 and CDR2: ENHRY, SYGVKD. This CDR3 contains 16 residues.

With respect to this clonotype: A much larger clone is a single base away; this may be a read error. The CDR3 coding sequence is TGCAGTGCTGGACTGTCCTATGGCTACACCTTC. Its translation: CSAGLSYGYTF. J is TRBJ1-2 and V is TRBV20-1; no definite D call. In germline, CDR1 is DFQATT, CDR2 SNEGSKA (reference sequence). The CDR3 consists of 11 residues. V dropped 5 bases and J dropped 4 bases, with 8 bases sitting between them.